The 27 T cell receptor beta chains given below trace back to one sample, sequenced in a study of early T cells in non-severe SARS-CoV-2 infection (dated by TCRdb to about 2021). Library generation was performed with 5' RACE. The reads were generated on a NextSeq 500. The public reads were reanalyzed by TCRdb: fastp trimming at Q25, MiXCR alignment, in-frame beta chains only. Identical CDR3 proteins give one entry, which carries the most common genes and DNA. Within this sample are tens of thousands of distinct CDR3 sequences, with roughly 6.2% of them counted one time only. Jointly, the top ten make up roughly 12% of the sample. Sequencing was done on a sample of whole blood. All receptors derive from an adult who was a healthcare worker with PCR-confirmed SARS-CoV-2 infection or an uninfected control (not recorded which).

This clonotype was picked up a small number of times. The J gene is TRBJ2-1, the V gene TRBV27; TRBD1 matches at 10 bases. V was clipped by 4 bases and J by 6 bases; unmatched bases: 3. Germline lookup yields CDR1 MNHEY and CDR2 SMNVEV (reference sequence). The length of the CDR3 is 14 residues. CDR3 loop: CASSSGTGANEQFF. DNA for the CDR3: TGTGCCAGCAGTTCAGGGACAGGGGCCAATGAGCAGTTCTTC.

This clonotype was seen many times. The CDR3 spells CASSYGPINEQFF. The CDR3 DNA reads TGTGCCAGCAGTTACGGGCCGATCAATGAGCAGTTCTTC. This rearrangement joins TRBV6-2 or TRBV6-3 to TRBJ2-1; unclear D gene. Germline loops: CDR1 MNHEY, CDR2 SVGEGT. V was cut by 2 bases and J by 6 bases, with 8 bases left in between. The CDR3 covers 13 residues.

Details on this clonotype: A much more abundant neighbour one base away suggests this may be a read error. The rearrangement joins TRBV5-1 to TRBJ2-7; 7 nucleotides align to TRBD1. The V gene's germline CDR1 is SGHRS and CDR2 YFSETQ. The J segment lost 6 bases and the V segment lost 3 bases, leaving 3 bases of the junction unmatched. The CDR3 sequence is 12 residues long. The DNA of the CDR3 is TGCGCCAGCAGCTATAGACAGGGCGAGCAGTACTTC. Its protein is CASSYRQGEQYF. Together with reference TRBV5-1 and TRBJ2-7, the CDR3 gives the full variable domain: KAGVTQTPRYLIKTRGQQVTLSCSPISGHRSVSWYQQTPGQGLQFLFEYFSETQRNKGNFPGRFSGRQFSNSRSEMNVSTLELGDSALYLCASSYRQGEQYFGPGTRLTVT.

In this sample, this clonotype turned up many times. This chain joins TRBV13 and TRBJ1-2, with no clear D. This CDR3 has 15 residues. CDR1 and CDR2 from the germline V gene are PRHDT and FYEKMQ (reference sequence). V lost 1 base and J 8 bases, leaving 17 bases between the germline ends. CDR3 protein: CASSLDRTADVGYTF. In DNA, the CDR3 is TGTGCCAGCAGCTTAGATCGGACGGCTGACGTCGGCTACACCTTC.

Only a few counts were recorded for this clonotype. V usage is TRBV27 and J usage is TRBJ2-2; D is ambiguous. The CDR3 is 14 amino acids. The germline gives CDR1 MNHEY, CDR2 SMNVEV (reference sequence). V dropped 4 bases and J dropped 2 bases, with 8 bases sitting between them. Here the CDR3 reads CASSWSSNTGELFF. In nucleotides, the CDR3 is TGTGCCAGCAGTTGGAGCAGTAACACCGGGGAGCTGTTTTTT.

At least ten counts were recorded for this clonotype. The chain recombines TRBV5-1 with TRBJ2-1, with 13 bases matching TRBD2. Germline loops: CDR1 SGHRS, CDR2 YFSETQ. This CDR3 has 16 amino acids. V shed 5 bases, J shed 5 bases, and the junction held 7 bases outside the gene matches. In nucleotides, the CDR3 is TGCGCCAGCAGGCAACTAGCGGGGGGGCCTGACAATGAGCAGTTCTTC. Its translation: CASRQLAGGPDNEQFF. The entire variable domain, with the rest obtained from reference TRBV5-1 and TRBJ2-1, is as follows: KAGVTQTPRYLIKTRGQQVTLSCSPISGHRSVSWYQQTPGQGLQFLFEYFSETQRNKGNFPGRFSGRQFSNSRSEMNVSTLELGDSALYLCASRQLAGGPDNEQFFGPGTRLTVL.

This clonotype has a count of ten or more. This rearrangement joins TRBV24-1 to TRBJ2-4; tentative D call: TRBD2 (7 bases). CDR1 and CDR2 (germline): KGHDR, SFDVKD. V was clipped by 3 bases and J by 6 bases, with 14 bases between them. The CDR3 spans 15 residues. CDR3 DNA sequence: TGTGCCACCAGTGATCCCCGGGGGGCGTCAAACATTCAGTACTTC. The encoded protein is CATSDPRGASNIQYF.

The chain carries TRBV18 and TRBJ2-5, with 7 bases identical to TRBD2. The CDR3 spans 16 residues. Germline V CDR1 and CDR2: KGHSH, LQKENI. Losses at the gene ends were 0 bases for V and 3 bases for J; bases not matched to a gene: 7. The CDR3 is CASSPPWPSGKETQYF. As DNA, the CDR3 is TGTGCCAGCTCACCACCCTGGCCTAGCGGAAAAGAGACCCAGTACTTC.

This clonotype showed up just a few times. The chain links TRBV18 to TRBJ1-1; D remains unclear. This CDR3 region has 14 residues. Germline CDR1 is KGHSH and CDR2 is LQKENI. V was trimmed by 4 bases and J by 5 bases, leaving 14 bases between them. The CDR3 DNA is TGTGCCAGCTCACAGCCCGGCGTGGGGACTGAAGCTTTCTTT. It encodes CASSQPGVGTEAFF.

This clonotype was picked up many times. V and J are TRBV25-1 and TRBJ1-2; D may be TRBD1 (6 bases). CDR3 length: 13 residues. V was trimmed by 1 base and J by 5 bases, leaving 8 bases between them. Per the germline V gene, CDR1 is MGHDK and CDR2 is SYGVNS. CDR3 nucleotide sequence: TGTGCCAGCAGTGAATCGACAGGATATGGCTACACCTTC. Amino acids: CASSESTGYGYTF.

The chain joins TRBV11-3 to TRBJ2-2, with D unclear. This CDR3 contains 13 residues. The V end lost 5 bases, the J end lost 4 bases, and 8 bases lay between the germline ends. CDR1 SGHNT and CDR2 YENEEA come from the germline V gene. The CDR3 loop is CASSQTGTGELFF. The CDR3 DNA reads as TGTGCCAGCAGCCAGACGGGCACCGGGGAGCTGTTTTTT.

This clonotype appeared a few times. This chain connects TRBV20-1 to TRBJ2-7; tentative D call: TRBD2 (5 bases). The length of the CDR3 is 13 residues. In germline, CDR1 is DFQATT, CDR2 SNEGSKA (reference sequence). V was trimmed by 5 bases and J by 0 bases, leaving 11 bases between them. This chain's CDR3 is CSASGLSSYEQYF. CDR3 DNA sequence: TGCAGTGCTTCGGGGTTGAGCTCCTACGAGCAGTACTTC.

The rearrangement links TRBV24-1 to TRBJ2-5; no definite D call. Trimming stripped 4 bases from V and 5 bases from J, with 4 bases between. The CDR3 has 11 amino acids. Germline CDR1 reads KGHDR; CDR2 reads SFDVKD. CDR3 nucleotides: TGTGCCACCAGTGAGGGGGAGACCCAGTACTTC. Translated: CATSEGETQYF.

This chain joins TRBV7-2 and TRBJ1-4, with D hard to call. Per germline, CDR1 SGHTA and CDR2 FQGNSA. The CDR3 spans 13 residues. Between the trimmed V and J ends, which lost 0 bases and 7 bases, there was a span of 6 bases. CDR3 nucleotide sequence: TGTGCCAGCAGCTTAGCGGGAGGTGAAAAACTGTTTTTT. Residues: CASSLAGGEKLFF.

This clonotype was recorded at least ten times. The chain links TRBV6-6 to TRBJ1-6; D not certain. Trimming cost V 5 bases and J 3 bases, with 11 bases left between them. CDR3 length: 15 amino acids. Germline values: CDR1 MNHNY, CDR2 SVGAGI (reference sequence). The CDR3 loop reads CASSPKTLYNSPLHF. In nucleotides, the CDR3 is TGTGCCAGCAGTCCCAAGACACTCTATAATTCACCCCTCCACTTT.

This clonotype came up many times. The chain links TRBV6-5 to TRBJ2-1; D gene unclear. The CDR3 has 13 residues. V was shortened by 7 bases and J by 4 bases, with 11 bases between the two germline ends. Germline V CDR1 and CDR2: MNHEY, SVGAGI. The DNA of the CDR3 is TGTGCCAGCACCCAGCCCAATTACAATGAGCAGTTCTTC. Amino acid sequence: CASTQPNYNEQFF.

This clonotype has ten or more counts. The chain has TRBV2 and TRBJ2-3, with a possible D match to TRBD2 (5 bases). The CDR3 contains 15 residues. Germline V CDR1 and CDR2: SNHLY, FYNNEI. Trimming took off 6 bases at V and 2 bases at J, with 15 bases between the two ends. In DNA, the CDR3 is TGTGCCAGCAGCACGAGGACTGCCTACACAGATACGCAGTATTTT. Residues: CASSTRTAYTDTQYF.

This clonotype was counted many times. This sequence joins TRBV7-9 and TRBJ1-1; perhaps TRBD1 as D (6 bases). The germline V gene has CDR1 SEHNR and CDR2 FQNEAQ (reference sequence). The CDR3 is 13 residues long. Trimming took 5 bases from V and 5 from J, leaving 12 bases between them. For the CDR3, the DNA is TGTGCCAGCAGCCAACAGGGACGTACTGAAGCTTTCTTT. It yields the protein CASSQQGRTEAFF.

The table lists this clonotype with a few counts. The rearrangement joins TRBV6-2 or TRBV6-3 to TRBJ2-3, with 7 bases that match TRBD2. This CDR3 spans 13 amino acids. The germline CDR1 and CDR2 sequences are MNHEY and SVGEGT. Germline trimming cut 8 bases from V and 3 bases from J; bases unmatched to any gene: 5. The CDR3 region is CASGAGETDTQYF. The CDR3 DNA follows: TGTGCCAGCGGGGCGGGAGAAACAGATACGCAGTATTTT.

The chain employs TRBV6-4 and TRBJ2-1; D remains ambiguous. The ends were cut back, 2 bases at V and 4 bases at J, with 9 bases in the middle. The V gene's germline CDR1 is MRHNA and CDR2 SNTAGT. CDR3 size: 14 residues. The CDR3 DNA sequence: TGTGCCAGCAGTGACAGTTCGGAGTACAATGAGCAGTTCTTC. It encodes CASSDSSEYNEQFF.

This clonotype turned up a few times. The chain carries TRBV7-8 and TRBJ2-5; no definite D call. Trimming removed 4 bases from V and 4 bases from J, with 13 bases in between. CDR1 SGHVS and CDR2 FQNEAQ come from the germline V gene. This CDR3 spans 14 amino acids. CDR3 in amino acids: CASSSPVDGETQYF. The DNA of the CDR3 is TGTGCCAGCAGCTCTCCGGTCGATGGAGAGACCCAGTACTTC.

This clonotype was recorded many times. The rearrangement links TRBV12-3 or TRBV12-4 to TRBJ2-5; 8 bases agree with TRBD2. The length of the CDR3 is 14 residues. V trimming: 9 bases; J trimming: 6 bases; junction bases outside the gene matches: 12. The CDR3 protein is CASTLTSGGKTQYF. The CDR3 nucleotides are TGTGCCAGTACCCTAACCAGCGGGGGCAAGACCCAGTACTTC.

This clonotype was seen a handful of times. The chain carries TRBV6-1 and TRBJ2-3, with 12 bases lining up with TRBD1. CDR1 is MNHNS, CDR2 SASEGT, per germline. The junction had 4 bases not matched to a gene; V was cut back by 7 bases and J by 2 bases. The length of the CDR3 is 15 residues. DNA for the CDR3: TGTGCCAGCACCCCGGGACAGGGGGCCACAGATACGCAGTATTTT. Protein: CASTPGQGATDTQYF.

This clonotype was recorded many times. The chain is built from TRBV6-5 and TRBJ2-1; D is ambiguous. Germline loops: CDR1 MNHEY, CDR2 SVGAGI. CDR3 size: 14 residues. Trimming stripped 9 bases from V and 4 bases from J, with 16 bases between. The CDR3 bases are TGTGCCAGTTCCCAGCGAAATCGATACAATGAGCAGTTCTTC. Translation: CASSQRNRYNEQFF.

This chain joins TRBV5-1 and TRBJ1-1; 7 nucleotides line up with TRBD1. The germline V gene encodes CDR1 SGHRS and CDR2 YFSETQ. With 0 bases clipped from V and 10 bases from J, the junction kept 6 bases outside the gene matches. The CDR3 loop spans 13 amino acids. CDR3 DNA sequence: TGCGCCAGCAGCTTGGGACAGGGTCAGGTAGCTTTCTTT. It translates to CASSLGQGQVAFF.

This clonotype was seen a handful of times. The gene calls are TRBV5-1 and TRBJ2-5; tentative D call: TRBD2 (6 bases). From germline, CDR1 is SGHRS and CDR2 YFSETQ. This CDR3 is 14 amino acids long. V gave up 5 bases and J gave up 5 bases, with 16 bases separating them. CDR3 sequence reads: CASSQGGSFETQYF. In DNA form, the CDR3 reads TGCGCCAGCAGTCAAGGAGGGTCTTTCGAGACCCAGTACTTC.

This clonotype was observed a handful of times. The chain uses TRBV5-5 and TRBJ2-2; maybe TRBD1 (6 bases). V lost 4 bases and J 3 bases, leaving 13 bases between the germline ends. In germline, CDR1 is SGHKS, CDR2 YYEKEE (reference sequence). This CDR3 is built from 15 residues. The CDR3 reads CASSRGQIYTGELFF. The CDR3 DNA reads TGTGCCAGCAGCCGTGGACAGATTTACACCGGGGAGCTGTTTTTT.